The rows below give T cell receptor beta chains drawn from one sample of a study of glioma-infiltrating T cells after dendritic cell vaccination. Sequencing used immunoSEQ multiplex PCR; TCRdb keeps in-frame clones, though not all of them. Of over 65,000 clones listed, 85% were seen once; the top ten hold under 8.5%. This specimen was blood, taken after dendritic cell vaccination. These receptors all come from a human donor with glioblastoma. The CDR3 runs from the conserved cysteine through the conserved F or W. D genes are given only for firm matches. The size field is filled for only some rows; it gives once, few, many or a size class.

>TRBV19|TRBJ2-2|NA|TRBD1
TGTGCCAGTAGTCGGGACAGACCGAACACCGGGGAGCTGTTTTTT
CASSRDRPNTGELFF
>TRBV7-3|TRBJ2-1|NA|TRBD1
TGTGCCAGCAGCTTAATACAGGGGGGAAACAATGAGCAGTTCTTC
CASSLIQGGNNEQFF
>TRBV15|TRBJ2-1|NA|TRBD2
TGTGCCACCAGCAGAGCCAGCGGGGGCAATGAGCAGTTCTTC
CATSRASGGNEQFF
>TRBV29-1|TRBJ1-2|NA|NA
TGCAGCGTTGAATGGGGACATAGATTGGGAGGCTACACCTTC
CSVEWGHRLGGYTF
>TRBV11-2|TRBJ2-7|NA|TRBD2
TGTGCCAGCAGCCGGGGACTAGAGGACGAGCAGTACTTC
CASSRGLEDEQYF
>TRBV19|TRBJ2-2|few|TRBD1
TGTGCCAGTAGGGGACAGGGGGCAAGGGGGGAGCTGTTTTTT
CASRGQGARGELFF
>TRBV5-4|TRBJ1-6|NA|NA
TGTGCCAGCAGTCCCGGCAGGGGCAATTCACCCCTCCACTTT
CASSPGRGNSPLHF
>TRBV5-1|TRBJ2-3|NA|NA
TGCGCCAGCAGCCCAGAGAGGGCCACAGATACGCAGTATTTT
CASSPERATDTQYF
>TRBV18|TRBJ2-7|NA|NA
TGTGCCAGCTCACCACAGAGTACCTACGAGCAGTACTTC
CASSPQSTYEQYF
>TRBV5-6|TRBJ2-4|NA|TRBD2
TGTGCCAGCAGCTTGACTAGCGGAGCCCCAAACCTAGCCAAAAACATTCAGTACTTC
CASSLTSGAPNLAKNIQYF
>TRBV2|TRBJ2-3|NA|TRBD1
TGTGCCAGCAGCCCTTTTCCCGGGACAGGGGACGCAGATACGCAGTATTTT
CASSPFPGTGDADTQYF
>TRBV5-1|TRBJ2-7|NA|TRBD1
TGCGCCAGCAGCGGGTTGTCAGGGGGAAAGCAGTACTTC
CASSGLSGGKQYF
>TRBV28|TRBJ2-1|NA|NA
TGTGCCAGCAGTCCTGCCAGGGGGGCTGTCAATGAGCAGTTCTTC
CASSPARGAVNEQFF
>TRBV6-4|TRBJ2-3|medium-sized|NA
TGTGCCAGCAGTGGCGGTGGGGAGGCAGATACGCAGTATTTT
CASSGGGEADTQYF
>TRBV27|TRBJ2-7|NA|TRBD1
TGTGCCAGCAGTTTGAAGGGGGCCATTTACGAGCAGTACTTC
CASSLKGAIYEQYF
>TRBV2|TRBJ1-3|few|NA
TGTGCCAGCAGGCGAGCTACAGGGACCGGAAACACCATATATTTT
CASRRATGTGNTIYF
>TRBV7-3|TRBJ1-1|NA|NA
TGTGCCAGCAGCTCCGAAGGACAGAACACTGAAGCTTTCTTT
CASSSEGQNTEAFF
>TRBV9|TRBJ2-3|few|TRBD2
TGTGCCAGCAGCACTAGCGGGGGGAGCACAGATACGCAGTATTTT
CASSTSGGSTDTQYF
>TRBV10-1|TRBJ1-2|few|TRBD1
TGCGCCAGCAGTGAGCTGGGACAGGGCATCGAGGTGGCTCATTGCCGCTACACCTTC
CASSELGQGIEVAHCRYTF
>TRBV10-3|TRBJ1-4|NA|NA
TGTGCCATCAGTCCCCGAGGGAGTAATGAAAAACTGTTTTTT
CAISPRGSNEKLFF
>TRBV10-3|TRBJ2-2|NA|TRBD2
TGTGCCATCAGTCCGGAGCGGGGGGGCCGCATCGGGGAGCTGTTTTTT
CAISPERGGRIGELFF
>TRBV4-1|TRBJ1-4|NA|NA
TGCGCCAGCAGCCAAGATTACGGAGGCGTCAAGGAAAAACTGTTTTTT
CASSQDYGGVKEKLFF
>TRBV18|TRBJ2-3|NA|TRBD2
TGTGCCAGCTCACCAATCCCTAGCGGACCCACAGATACGCAGTATTTT
CASSPIPSGPTDTQYF
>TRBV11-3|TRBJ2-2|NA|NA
TGTGCCAGCAGCTTATCCCAGGGCACCGGGGAGCTGTTTTTT
CASSLSQGTGELFF
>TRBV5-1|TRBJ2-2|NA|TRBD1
TGCGCCAGCAGCGGGGACAGAAACACCGGGGAGCTGTTTTTT
CASSGDRNTGELFF
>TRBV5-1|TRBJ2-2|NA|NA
TGCGCCAGCAGCATCTCGACAGTCCGCGGCGGGGAGCTGTTTTTT
CASSISTVRGGELFF
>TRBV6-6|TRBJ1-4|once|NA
TGTGCCAGCAGTTACGGGTCCAGCGGTGAAAAACTGTTTTTT
CASSYGSSGEKLFF
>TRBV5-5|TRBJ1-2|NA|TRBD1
TGTGCCAGCAGCCCGGTAGGGACAGGGGCTAACTATGGCTACACCTTC
CASSPVGTGANYGYTF
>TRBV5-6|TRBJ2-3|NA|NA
TGTGCCAGCACCTCGGCGGGTATAACGCAGTATTTT
CASTSAGITQYF
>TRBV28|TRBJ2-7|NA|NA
TGTGCCAGCAGTTTGCCGGGACTTATCTACGAGCAGTACTTC
CASSLPGLIYEQYF
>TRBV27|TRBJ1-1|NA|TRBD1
TGTGCCAGCAGTTTAGACAGGGTGGGCACTGAAGCTTTCTTT
CASSLDRVGTEAFF
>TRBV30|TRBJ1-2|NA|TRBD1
TGTGCCTGGAGCGACAGGGAAGGCTACACCTTC
CAWSDREGYTF
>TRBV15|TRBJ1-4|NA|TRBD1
TGTGCCACCAGCAGAGATCTTTGGGTGACAGGGGGCGCCGGGGATGAAAAACTGTTTTTT
CATSRDLWVTGGAGDEKLFF
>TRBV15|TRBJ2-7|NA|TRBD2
TGTGCCACCAGCAGAGATATAAGCGGGACTAGCAGATCCTACGAGCAGTACTTC
CATSRDISGTSRSYEQYF
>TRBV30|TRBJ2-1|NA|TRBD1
TGTGCCTGGAGGGACAGGGGAGCCTATGAGCAGTTCTTC
CAWRDRGAYEQFF
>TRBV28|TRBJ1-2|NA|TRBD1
TGTGCCAGCAGTACGGGACAGGGGTATGGCTACACCTTC
CASSTGQGYGYTF
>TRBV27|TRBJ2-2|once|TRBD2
TGTGCCAGCCCCCTTGGAGGACTAGCGGGAGGTCGGGGGGAGCTGTTTTTT
CASPLGGLAGGRGELFF
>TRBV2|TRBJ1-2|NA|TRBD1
TGTGCCAGTCAGACAGGGTATGGCTACACCTTC
CASQTGYGYTF
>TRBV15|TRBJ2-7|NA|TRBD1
TGTGCCACCAGCAGCCCGGGACAGGGAAAGTACGAGCAGTACTTC
CATSSPGQGKYEQYF
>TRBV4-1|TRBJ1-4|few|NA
TGCGCCAGCAGCCCCCCCCGACAGAATGAAAAACTGTTTTTT
CASSPPRQNEKLFF
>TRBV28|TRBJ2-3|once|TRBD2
TGTGCCAGCAGTCCAGCGGGACCTAGCACAGATACGCAGTATTTT
CASSPAGPSTDTQYF
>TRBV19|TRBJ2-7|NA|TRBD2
TGTGCCAGTAGTATCTCCCTAACTAGCGGATACTACGAGCAGTACTTC
CASSISLTSGYYEQYF
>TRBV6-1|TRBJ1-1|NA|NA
TGTGCCAGCACCTTACTTAGACAGGCGGACACTGAAGCTTTCTTT
CASTLLRQADTEAFF
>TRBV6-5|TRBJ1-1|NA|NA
TGTGCCAGCAACCGAGCAGGGGCAGAGTACACTGAAGCTTTCTTT
CASNRAGAEYTEAFF
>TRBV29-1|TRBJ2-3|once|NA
TGCAGCGTTGCGGGAAACAGGGCCTTCACAGATACGCAGTATTTT
CSVAGNRAFTDTQYF
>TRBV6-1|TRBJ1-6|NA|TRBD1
TGTGCCAGCAGTGTACGGACAGGGGGCAATTCACCCCTCCACTTT
CASSVRTGGNSPLHF
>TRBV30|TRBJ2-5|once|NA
TGTGCCTGGAGACAGCAAGAGACCCAGTACTTC
CAWRQQETQYF
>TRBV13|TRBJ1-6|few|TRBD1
TGTGCCAGCAGCGCCACCGGGACAGCCTCCTATAATTCACCCCTCCACTTT
CASSATGTASYNSPLHF
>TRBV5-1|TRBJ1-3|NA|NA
TGCGCCAGCAGTCGAGCAAGCTCTGGAAACACCATATATTTT
CASSRASSGNTIYF
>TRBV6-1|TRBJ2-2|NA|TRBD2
TGTGCCAGCAACCTTAGGACTAGCGGGGCCGGGGAGCTGTTTTTT
CASNLRTSGAGELFF
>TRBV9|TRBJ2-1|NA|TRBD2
TGTGCCAGCAGCGTAGTGGGGTCGGGAGGTGAGCAGTTCTTC
CASSVVGSGGEQFF
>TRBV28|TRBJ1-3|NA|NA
TGTGCCAGCAGTTTACACGGGATCTCTGGAAACACCATATATTTT
CASSLHGISGNTIYF
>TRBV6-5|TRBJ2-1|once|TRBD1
TGTGCCAGCAGTTCTCAGGACAGGGTTGAGCAGTTCTTC
CASSSQDRVEQFF
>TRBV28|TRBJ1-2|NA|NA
TGTGCCAGCAGTTTCCCCGCCGGGAGGGGAAAAGGCTACACCTTC
CASSFPAGRGKGYTF